This T cell receptor beta chain came from a study of control samples from healthy donors and cancer patients. Assay used: immunoSEQ multiplex PCR; TCRdb lists only in-frame clones, some missing. Of 150,000 to 200,000 clones detected, roughly nine tenths appear once; the ten largest clones hold about 1.4%. Trimming cost V 1 base and J 3 bases, with 3 bases left between them. Germline V lookup: CDR1 LNHNV, CDR2 YYDKDF (reference sequence). The CDR3 runs to 12 residues. The sample holds one count of this clone. The receptor's source is a young man in good health. The chain recombines TRBV15 with TRBJ1-1; D is unresolved. The sequenced sample was blood. The CDR3 here is CATSRAYTEAFF. DNA of the CDR3: TGTGCCACCAGCAGAGCATACACTGAAGCTTTCTTT.